The 25 T cell receptor beta chains presented below share a single source sample, sequenced in a study of blood T cell repertoires in COVID-19. Using immunoSEQ multiplex PCR, the repertoire was profiled, and TCRdb retains in-frame clones only, with some absent. The sample yields approximately 26,000 clones, approximately 92% seen once. Source material: peripheral blood. The receptors shown here come from a human donor in a cohort sampled during active COVID-19.

The chain is built from TRBV3-1 (or the pseudogene TRBV3-2) and TRBJ1-3, with D uncertain. This CDR3 is 13 amino acids long. CDR1 and CDR2 (germline): LGHDT, YNNKEL (reference sequence). Trimming took off 1 base at V and 7 bases at J, with 8 bases between the two ends. CDR3 residues: CASSQVEGNTIYF. In nucleotides, the CDR3 is TGTGCCAGCAGCCAAGTGGAGGGCAACACCATATATTTT.

This rearrangement joins TRBV10-3 to TRBJ1-4; 9 bases line up with TRBD1. This CDR3 region has 14 residues. The V segment lost 6 bases and the J segment 8 bases; nucleotides outside the gene matches: 7. In germline, CDR1 is ENHRY, CDR2 SYGVKD. CDR3 coding DNA: TGTGCCATCAGCGACGACAGGGGGGGGGAAAAACTGTTTTTT. Its translation: CAISDDRGGEKLFF.

The rearrangement links TRBV7-6 to TRBJ1-3; D perhaps matches TRBD1 (6 bases). Trimming pared 3 bases from V and 0 bases from J, leaving 12 bases between. The CDR3 totals 16 residues. CDR1 is SGHVS and CDR2 is FNYEAQ in the germline V gene. CDR3 loop: CASSLDPGVSGNTIYF. The CDR3 DNA reads TGTGCCAGCAGCTTGGACCCAGGGGTCTCTGGAAACACCATATATTTT.

J is TRBJ1-1 and V is TRBV5-4; perhaps TRBD1 as D (6 bases). This CDR3 contains 12 residues. From germline, CDR1 is SGHNT and CDR2 YYREEE (reference sequence). Between the trimmed V and J ends, which lost 1 base and 8 bases, there was a span of 9 bases. The CDR3 sequence: CASSLIDREAFF. In DNA, the CDR3 is TGTGCCAGCAGCTTGATTGACAGGGAAGCTTTCTTT.

The V and J genes are TRBV2 and TRBJ2-2; 8 bases agree with TRBD1. Germline loops: CDR1 SNHLY, CDR2 FYNNEI. V lost 7 bases and J lost 2; bases outside the gene matches: 6. This CDR3 has 15 amino acids. CDR3 amino acids: CASNWDRKNTGELFF. The CDR3, as DNA: TGTGCCAGCAATTGGGACAGGAAAAACACCGGGGAGCTGTTTTTT.

The count of this clone is one. The rearrangement joins TRBV4-1 to TRBJ2-1; D unresolved. The length of the CDR3 is 13 residues. Per the germline V gene, CDR1 is MGHRA and CDR2 is YSYEKL. Trimming took 1 base from V and 8 from J, leaving 9 bases between them. DNA for the CDR3: TGCGCCAGCAGCCAAGCCCAACGGGATGAGCAGTTCTTC. Translation: CASSQAQRDEQFF.

The chain joins TRBV6-6 to TRBJ1-6; D gene uncertain. The CDR3 runs to 12 residues. The V and J ends lost 5 bases and 8 bases respectively, with 7 bases between them. Per germline, CDR1 MNHNY and CDR2 SVGAGI (reference sequence). CDR3 in DNA: TGTGCCAGCAGTGAGGCACATTCACCCCTCCACTTT. It codes for CASSEAHSPLHF.

This sequence joins TRBV5-1 and TRBJ2-7, with TRBD1 as a possible D gene (6 bases). Germline V CDR1 and CDR2: SGHRS, YFSETQ. The length of the CDR3 is 13 residues. The germline V and J ends were trimmed by 4 bases and 1 base, with 9 bases remaining between them. The CDR3 nucleotides are TGCGCCAGCAGCGCAGGGGTATCCTACGAGCAGTACTTC. As protein: CASSAGVSYEQYF. Supplemented by reference TRBV5-1 and TRBJ2-7, the full variable domain reads KAGVTQTPRYLIKTRGQQVTLSCSPISGHRSVSWYQQTPGQGLQFLFEYFSETQRNKGNFPGRFSGRQFSNSRSEMNVSTLELGDSALYLCASSAGVSYEQYFGPGTRLTVT.

This chain joins TRBV7-3 and TRBJ2-1, with D hard to call. Per the germline V gene, CDR1 is SGHTA and CDR2 is FQGTGA. V shed 9 bases and J shed 0 bases, with 9 bases lying between them. CDR3 length: 13 amino acids. CDR3 coding DNA: TGTGCCAGTCGTCTGAGCTCCTACAATGAGCAGTTCTTC. Its protein is CASRLSSYNEQFF. Complete variable domain (other parts from reference TRBV7-3 and TRBJ2-1): GAGVSQTPSNKVTEKGKYVELRCDPISGHTALYWYRQSLGQGPEFLIYFQGTGAADDSGLPNDRFFAVRPEGSVSTLKIQRTERGDSAVYLCASRLSSYNEQFFGPGTRLTVL.

The gene calls are TRBV11-2 and TRBJ1-1; TRBD1 is a possible D gene (5 bases). V shed 1 base and J shed 11 bases, with 17 bases lying between them. Germline V gene sequence: CDR1 SGHAT, CDR2 FQNNGV. The length of the CDR3 is 14 residues. The CDR3 region has the DNA TGTGCCAGCAGCTTAGCTCAGGGATCCCCGCGGGCTTTCTTT. Its protein product is CASSLAQGSPRAFF. Supplemented by reference TRBV11-2 and TRBJ1-1, the full variable domain reads EAGVAQSPRYKIIEKRQSVAFWCNPISGHATLYWYQQILGQGPKLLIQFQNNGVVDDSQLPKDRFSAERLKGVDSTLKIQPAKLEDSAVYLCASSLAQGSPRAFFGQGTRLTVV.

The CDR3 region is CASSLHGGAVDTQYF. The CDR3 DNA reads TGTGCCAGCAGTTTACATGGGGGCGCAGTAGATACGCAGTATTTT. The chain is built from TRBV28 and TRBJ2-3, with TRBD1 as a possible D gene (6 bases). Germline values: CDR1 MDHEN, CDR2 SYDVKM. Trimming shortened V by 2 bases and J by 5 bases, and 14 bases separated the two germline ends. The CDR3 has 15 residues. Supplemented by reference TRBV28 and TRBJ2-3, the full variable domain reads DVKVTQSSRYLVKRTGEKVFLECVQDMDHENMFWYRQDPGLGLRLIYFSYDVKMKEKGDIPEGYSVSREKKERFSLILESASTNQTSMYLCASSLHGGAVDTQYFGPGTRLTVL.

V gene TRBV6-5 combines with J gene TRBJ1-3; D might be TRBD1 (5 bases). Germline assignment: CDR1 MNHEY and CDR2 SVGAGI. V gave up 6 bases and J gave up 5 bases, with 17 bases separating them. CDR3 length: 15 amino acids. This chain's CDR3 is CASSTSGSLRNTIYF. The CDR3 DNA is TGTGCCAGCAGCACCTCAGGGTCTCTGAGAAACACCATATATTTT.

The chain combines TRBV5-1 with TRBJ1-3, with D tentatively TRBD1 (6 bases). The CDR3 is made up of 15 amino acids. CDR1 is SGHRS, CDR2 YFSETQ, per germline. Trimming left V 3 bases short and J 9 bases short, with 19 bases between. The CDR3 spells CASSYKSGEYGTIYF. The CDR3, as DNA: TGCGCCAGCAGCTATAAGTCAGGGGAATACGGCACCATATATTTT.

The chain recombines TRBV7-3 with TRBJ2-5; perhaps TRBD2 as D (5 bases). Germline V gene data show CDR1 as SGHTA and CDR2 as FQGTGA. CDR3 length: 13 amino acids. The V gene lost 6 bases and the J gene lost 4 bases, with 12 bases spanning the gap. CDR3 residues: CASSSTSGETQYF. In DNA, the CDR3 is TGTGCCAGCAGTTCTACAAGCGGAGAGACCCAGTACTTC.

The J gene is TRBJ2-3, the V gene TRBV5-1; 10 bases match TRBD2. CDR3 size: 18 residues. The J segment lost 2 bases and the V segment lost 0 bases, leaving 9 bases of the junction unmatched. Germline V gene sequence: CDR1 SGHRS, CDR2 YFSETQ. The CDR3 region is CASSLAALAGVTTDTQYF. The CDR3 coding sequence is TGCGCCAGCAGCTTGGCCGCTCTAGCGGGGGTGACCACAGATACGCAGTATTTT.

The chain has TRBV6-5 and TRBJ2-7; D gene uncertain. CDR1 and CDR2 from the germline V gene are MNHEY and SVGAGI. V lost 2 bases, J lost 4 bases, and 3 bases lay in between. The CDR3 runs to 11 residues. The CDR3 is CASSYLYEQYF. The CDR3 region has the DNA TGTGCCAGCAGTTACCTGTACGAGCAGTACTTC.

The rearrangement links TRBV14 to TRBJ1-1; D is uncertain. V lost 1 base to trimming and J lost 0 bases, with 3 bases between them. The CDR3 consists of 13 residues. The germline V gene encodes CDR1 SGHDN and CDR2 FVKESK. The CDR3 sequence is CASSQGMNTEAFF. For the CDR3, the DNA is TGTGCCAGCAGCCAAGGTATGAACACTGAAGCTTTCTTT.

The chain carries TRBV9 and TRBJ1-3; D remains unclear. Germline V gives CDR1 SGDLS, CDR2 YYNGEE. The CDR3 is made up of 14 amino acids. Trimming removed 0 bases at V and 0 bases at J, with 4 bases between. The CDR3 reads CASSVGSSGNTIYF. The CDR3 DNA follows: TGTGCCAGCAGCGTAGGCAGCTCTGGAAACACCATATATTTT.

This chain joins TRBV3-1 (or the pseudogene TRBV3-2) and TRBJ1-5; the D is unclear. V was shortened by 3 bases and J by 7 bases, with 25 bases between the two germline ends. Germline values: CDR1 LGHDT, CDR2 YNNKEL (reference sequence). The CDR3 totals 18 residues. CDR3 region: CASSHREAGRGREQPQHF. DNA for the CDR3: TGTGCCAGCAGCCATCGAGAAGCCGGACGGGGAAGGGAACAGCCCCAGCATTTT.

There are a few counts of this clone. The V gene is TRBV3-1 (or the pseudogene TRBV3-2), the J gene TRBJ1-6, with D maybe TRBD1 (6 bases). The CDR3 loop spans 16 amino acids. Germline loops: CDR1 LGHDT, CDR2 YNNKEL (reference sequence). V was clipped by 1 base and J by 10 bases, with 17 bases between them. The CDR3 DNA reads as TGTGCCAGCAGCCAAGTAGAGGGACACTTCGGGTCACCCCTCCACTTT. Translated: CASSQVEGHFGSPLHF.

The chain links TRBV6-1 to TRBJ1-1, with no clear D. Germline values: CDR1 MNHNS, CDR2 SASEGT. This CDR3 comprises 12 residues. V lost 2 bases, J lost 11 bases, and 12 bases lay in between. CDR3 in DNA: TGTGCCAGCAGTGAATTCGGTCCCGGGGCTTTCTTT. Residues: CASSEFGPGAFF.

This clone was seen only once. V gene TRBV19 combines with J gene TRBJ1-5; weak D call: TRBD1 (6 bases). The CDR3 has 17 residues. Looked up from germline, CDR1 is LNHDA and CDR2 is SQIVND (reference sequence). Deletions cut 0 bases from V and 1 base from J, with 13 bases between. CDR3 nucleotide sequence: TGTGCCAGTAGTATAGAAATCAGGGGATTAAGCAATCAGCCCCAGCATTTT. Encoded protein: CASSIEIRGLSNQPQHF.

This rearrangement joins TRBV7-8 to TRBJ1-5; D is undetermined. The V and J ends lost 5 bases and 7 bases respectively, with 15 bases between them. Germline V gene lookup returns CDR1 SGHVS and CDR2 FQNEAQ. This CDR3 is built from 14 residues. For the CDR3, the DNA is TGTGCCAGCAGCCCTCGAGGAGGGCTACAGCCCCAGCATTTT. As protein: CASSPRGGLQPQHF.

This clone has just one count. CDR3 amino acids: CASSEETQYF. DNA of the CDR3: TGTGCCAGCAGCGAGGAGACCCAGTACTTC. The V gene is TRBV6-5, the J gene TRBJ2-5; no reliable D call. V lost 6 bases and J lost 5, with 4 bases in between. This CDR3 has 10 amino acids. Germline values: CDR1 MNHEY, CDR2 SVGAGI.

The rearrangement joins TRBV7-8 to TRBJ2-5; TRBD2 agrees at 9 bases. Germline assignment: CDR1 SGHVS and CDR2 FQNEAQ. This CDR3 region has 16 residues. Trimming cost V 5 bases and J 1 base; bases outside gene matches: 8. CDR3 protein: CASSPRLAGTQETQYF. The CDR3 coding sequence is TGTGCCAGCAGCCCCCGGCTAGCGGGGACCCAAGAGACCCAGTACTTC.